This passage covers 3 T cell receptor beta chains from one sample sequenced in a study of blood T cell repertoires in COVID-19. Some clones are missing from TCRdb's copy, which holds only in-frame ones; the method was immunoSEQ multiplex PCR. In the table there are around 250,000 clones, more than 65% of which are singletons. Sequenced input: peripheral blood. These receptors were obtained from a man over 45 with active or convalescent COVID-19.

J is TRBJ1-6 and V is TRBV5-4, with 8 bases lining up with TRBD1. The CDR3 runs 16 residues. The V segment lost 4 bases and the J segment 5 bases; nucleotides outside the gene matches: 8. Per the germline V gene, CDR1 is SGHNT and CDR2 is YYREEE (reference sequence). CDR3: CASSRDRGRDNSPLHF. The CDR3 bases are TGTGCCAGCAGCCGTGACAGGGGAAGGGATAATTCACCCCTCCACTTT.

This clone was seen a single time. This chain uses TRBV7-2 with TRBJ2-4; the match to TRBD1 covers 8 bases. This CDR3 comprises 14 residues. The ends lost 5 bases at V and 9 bases at J; junction bases unmatched: 9. Germline CDR1 SGHTA, CDR2 FQGNSA. The CDR3 here is CASSPRQGAGIQYF. In DNA form, the CDR3 reads TGTGCCAGCAGCCCGCGCCAGGGGGCGGGCATTCAGTACTTC.

V and J are TRBV7-8 and TRBJ1-2, with D possibly being TRBD1 (5 bases). The CDR3 loop spans 17 amino acids. V lost 0 bases and J lost 8, with 22 bases in between. CDR1 and CDR2 (germline): SGHVS, FQNEAQ. The CDR3 loop reads CASSLAQVGAPGVGYTF. The CDR3 DNA reads as TGTGCCAGCAGCTTAGCGCAGGTTGGGGCCCCTGGCGTCGGCTACACCTTC.